This T cell receptor beta chain was captured by sequencing in a study of OX40 agonist ivuxolimab in advanced cancers. The table came from immunoSEQ multiplex PCR; TCRdb's copy has only in-frame clones and leaves some out. The sample has about 55,000 clones, 70% to 90% seen once. Germline lookup yields CDR1 SNHLY and CDR2 FYNNEI. V lost 2 bases to trimming and J lost 3 bases; unmatched junction nucleotides: 3. CDR3 length: 16 amino acids. V gene TRBV2 combines with J gene TRBJ1-6; 8 nucleotides line up with TRBD1. The sequence was collected from an adult with an advanced solid tumor such as melanoma, head and neck, liver or kidney cancer. Source: CD4+ or CD8+ T cells sorted from blood, taken in a trial of the OX40 agonist ivuxolimab. The CDR3 nucleotides are TGTGCCAGCAGTGAATTCAGGGGGCTCTATAATTCACCCCTCCACTTT. Translation: CASSEFRGLYNSPLHF.